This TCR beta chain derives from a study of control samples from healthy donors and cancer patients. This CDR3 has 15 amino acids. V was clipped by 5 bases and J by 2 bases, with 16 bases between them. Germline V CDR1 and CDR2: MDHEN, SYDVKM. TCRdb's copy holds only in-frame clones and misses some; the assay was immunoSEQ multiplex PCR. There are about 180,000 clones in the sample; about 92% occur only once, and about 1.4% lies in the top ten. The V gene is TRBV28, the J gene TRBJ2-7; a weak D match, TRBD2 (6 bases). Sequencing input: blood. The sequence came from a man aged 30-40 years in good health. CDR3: CASSKSQPGAYEQYF. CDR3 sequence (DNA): TGTGCCAGCAGTAAGTCCCAGCCGGGGGCCTACGAGCAGTACTTC.